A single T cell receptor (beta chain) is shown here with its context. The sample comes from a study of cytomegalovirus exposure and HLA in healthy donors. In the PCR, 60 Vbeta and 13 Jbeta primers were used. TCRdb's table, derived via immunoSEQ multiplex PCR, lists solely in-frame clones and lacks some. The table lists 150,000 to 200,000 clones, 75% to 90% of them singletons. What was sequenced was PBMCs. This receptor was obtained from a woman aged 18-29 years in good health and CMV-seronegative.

CDR3 in amino acids: CANQGTGQETQYF. The CDR3 region has the DNA TGTGCCAACCAAGGGACAGGGCAAGAGACCCAGTACTTC. The J gene is TRBJ2-5, the V gene TRBV28; 9 nucleotides line up with TRBD1. Unmatched junction bases numbered 5, after V lost 10 bases and J lost 2 bases. The CDR3 runs 13 residues. Per germline, CDR1 MDHEN and CDR2 SYDVKM.